This T cell receptor (beta chain) was recorded in a study of Ad26.COV2.S vaccination and SARS-CoV-2 variants. Study details: Dosing was one shot or two shots 56 days apart.

The CDR3 extends over 12 amino acids. V was cut by 5 bases and J by 9 bases, with 13 bases left in between. The germline CDR1 and CDR2 sequences are SGHAT and FQNNGV. Sequencing was performed with immunoSEQ multiplex PCR; in TCRdb, only in-frame clones are kept and a portion is missing. The data contain 200,000 to 250,000 clones, approximately 88% of them seen just once; the ten biggest clones take up approximately 12%. Documented treatment: some 20 received Ad26.COV2.S at low or high dose, single or two shots; several received placebo; per-sample allocation not given. Samples were taken on day 63 after the first vaccine or placebo injection.

The chain has TRBV11-2 and TRBJ1-1; D remains unclear. Sample: peripheral blood, taken in a trial of Ad26.COV2.S vaccine versus placebo. The TCR comes from a person between 18 and 60 years old who received the Ad26.COV2.S COVID-19 vaccine or a placebo. This CDR3 reads CASSVDERKAFF. The CDR3 bases are TGTGCCAGCAGCGTCGATGAGAGGAAAGCTTTCTTT.